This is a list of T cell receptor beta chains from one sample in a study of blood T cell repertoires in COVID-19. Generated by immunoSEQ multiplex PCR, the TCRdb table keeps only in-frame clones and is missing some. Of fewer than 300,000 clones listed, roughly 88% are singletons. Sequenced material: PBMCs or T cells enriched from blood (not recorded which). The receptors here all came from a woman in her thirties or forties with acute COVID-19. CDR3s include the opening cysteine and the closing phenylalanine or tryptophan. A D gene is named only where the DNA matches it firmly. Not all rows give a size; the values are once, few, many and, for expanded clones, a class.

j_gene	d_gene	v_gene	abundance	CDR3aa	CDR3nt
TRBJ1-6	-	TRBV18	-	CASSPTTGRDGSPLHF	TGTGCCAGCTCACCTACTACAGGGAGGGATGGCTCACCCCTCCACTTT
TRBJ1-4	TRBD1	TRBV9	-	CASSASGQGLEKLFF	TGTGCCAGCAGCGCTTCGGGACAGGGCCTTGAAAAACTGTTTTTT
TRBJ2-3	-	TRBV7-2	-	CASSLALAVDTQYF	TGTGCCAGCAGCTTAGCCCTAGCAGTAGATACGCAGTATTTT
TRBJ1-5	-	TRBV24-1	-	CATSDKDTNQPQHF	TGTGCCACCAGTGATAAAGATACTAATCAGCCCCAGCATTTT
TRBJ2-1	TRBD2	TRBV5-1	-	CASSPGLQWNEQFF	TGCGCCAGCAGCCCGGGACTACAGTGGAATGAGCAGTTCTTC
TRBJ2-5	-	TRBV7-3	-	CASSLGGLQETQYF	TGTGCCAGCAGCTTAGGAGGGCTCCAAGAGACCCAGTACTTC
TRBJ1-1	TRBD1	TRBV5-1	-	CASKGQGSNTEAFF	TGCGCCAGCAAGGGACAGGGATCCAACACTGAAGCTTTCTTT
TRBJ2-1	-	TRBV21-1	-	CASSNTGTSGRATFYNEQFF	TGTGCCAGCAGCAATACCGGGACTAGCGGGAGGGCCACCTTTTACAATGAGCAGTTCTTC
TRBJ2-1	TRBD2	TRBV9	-	CASSVVGSGLAEIISYNEQFF	TGTGCCAGCAGCGTAGTAGGAAGTGGTCTAGCGGAAATTATCTCCTACAATGAGCAGTTCTTC
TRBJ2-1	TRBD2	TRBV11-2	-	CASSLERLAGNEQFF	TGTGCCAGCAGCTTGGAAAGACTAGCAGGCAATGAGCAGTTCTTC
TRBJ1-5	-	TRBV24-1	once	CATSVPNQPQHF	TGTGCCACCAGTGTCCCAAATCAGCCCCAGCATTTT
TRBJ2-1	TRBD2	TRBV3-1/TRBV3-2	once	CASSVWGTSGRRNEQFF	TGTGCCAGCAGCGTCTGGGGGACTAGCGGGAGGAGGAATGAGCAGTTCTTC
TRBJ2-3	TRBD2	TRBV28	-	CASTRHGRVGGDTQYF	TGTGCCAGCACGAGACACGGGAGGGTTGGAGGAGATACGCAGTATTTT
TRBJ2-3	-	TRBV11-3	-	CASRLAPNGRDTQYF	TGTGCCAGCAGACTCGCCCCCAACGGGAGAGATACGCAGTATTTT
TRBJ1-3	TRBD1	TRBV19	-	CASSILDRGLGGNTIYF	TGTGCCAGTAGTATTCTCGACAGGGGCCTAGGAGGAAACACCATATATTTT
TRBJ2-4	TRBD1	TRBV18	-	CASSPDRDRASAIQYF	TGTGCCAGCTCACCGGACCGGGACAGGGCCTCCGCCATTCAGTACTTC
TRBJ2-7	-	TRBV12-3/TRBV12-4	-	CASSANYEQYF	TGTGCCAGCAGTGCGAACTACGAGCAGTACTTC
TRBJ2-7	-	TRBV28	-	CASSFGTYEQYF	TGTGCCAGCAGTTTCGGGACTTACGAGCAGTACTTC
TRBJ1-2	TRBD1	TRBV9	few	CASSATGGAGGYTF	TGTGCCAGCAGCGCTACAGGGGGCGCGGGTGGCTACACCTTC
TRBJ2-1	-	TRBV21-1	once	CASSKGGNPYNEQFF	TGTGCCAGCAGCAAAGGAGGAAACCCCTACAATGAGCAGTTCTTC
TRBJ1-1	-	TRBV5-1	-	CASSPETWEGTEAFF	TGCGCCAGCAGCCCGGAAACTTGGGAGGGCACTGAAGCTTTCTTT
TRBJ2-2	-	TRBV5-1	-	CASSFEGDTGELFF	TGCGCCAGCAGCTTCGAGGGGGACACCGGGGAGCTGTTTTTT
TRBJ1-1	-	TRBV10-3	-	CAISESAGGYTEAFF	TGTGCCATCAGTGAGTCGGCGGGGGGGTATACTGAAGCTTTCTTT
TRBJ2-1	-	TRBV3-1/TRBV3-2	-	CASSPLPGSYNEQFF	TGTGCCAGCAGCCCCTTACCTGGGAGCTACAATGAGCAGTTCTTC
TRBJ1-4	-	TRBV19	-	CASSARQAFPFEKLFF	TGTGCCAGTAGTGCCAGACAGGCCTTCCCCTTTGAAAAACTGTTTTTT
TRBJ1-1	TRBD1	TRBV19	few	CASSILGQLDNTEAFF	TGTGCCAGTAGTATATTGGGACAGCTAGACAACACTGAAGCTTTCTTT
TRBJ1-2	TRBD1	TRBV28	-	CASSTPGQSPYGYTF	TGTGCCAGCAGTACCCCGGGACAGAGTCCCTATGGCTACACCTTC
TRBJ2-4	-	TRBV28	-	CASIRGAPLDIQYF	TGTGCCAGCATCCGGGGGGCTCCTTTAGACATTCAGTACTTC
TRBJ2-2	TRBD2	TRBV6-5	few	CASSYSLAGTGELFF	TGTGCCAGCAGTTACTCGCTAGCGGGAACCGGGGAGCTGTTTTTT
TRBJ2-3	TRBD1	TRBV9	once	CASSPYRDRGYTDTQYF	TGTGCCAGCAGCCCCTACCGGGACAGGGGATACACAGATACGCAGTATTTT
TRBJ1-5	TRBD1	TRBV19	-	CASTDRGLGQPQHF	TGTGCCAGTACTGACAGGGGGCTGGGACAGCCCCAGCATTTT
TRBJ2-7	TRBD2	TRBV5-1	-	CASSRFGLAASYEQYF	TGCGCCAGCAGCCGATTCGGACTAGCGGCCTCCTACGAGCAGTACTTC
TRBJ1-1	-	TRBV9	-	CASSVNYRDNTEAFF	TGTGCCAGCAGCGTAAACTACAGGGATAACACTGAAGCTTTCTTT
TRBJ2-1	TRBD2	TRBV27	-	CASRIGRTSGIEQFF	TGTGCCAGCAGGATCGGAAGGACTAGCGGGATTGAGCAGTTCTTC
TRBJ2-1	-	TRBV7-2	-	CASSLVGQGYNEQFF	TGTGCCAGCAGCTTAGTAGGGCAGGGTTACAATGAGCAGTTCTTC
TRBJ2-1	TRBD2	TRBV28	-	CASSLSGTSGHNEQFF	TGTGCCAGCAGTCTATCCGGGACTAGCGGCCACAATGAGCAGTTCTTC
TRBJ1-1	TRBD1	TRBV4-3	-	CASSQDRGRGRGAFF	TGCGCCAGCAGCCAAGATCGTGGCAGGGGGCGGGGAGCTTTCTTT
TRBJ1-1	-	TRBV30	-	CAWSPPDQGRNTEAFF	TGTGCCTGGAGTCCACCCGATCAGGGAAGGAACACTGAAGCTTTCTTT
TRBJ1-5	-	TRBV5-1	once	CASSLAGREGQPQHF	TGCGCCAGCAGCTTGGCCGGGAGGGAGGGACAGCCCCAGCATTTT
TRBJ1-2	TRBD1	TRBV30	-	CAWSWDRPLYGYTF	TGTGCCTGGAGCTGGGACAGGCCGCTTTATGGCTACACCTTC
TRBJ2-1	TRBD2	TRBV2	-	CASSGSLLAGGPAYNEQFF	TGTGCCAGCAGTGGGTCGCTGCTAGCGGGAGGTCCAGCCTACAATGAGCAGTTCTTC
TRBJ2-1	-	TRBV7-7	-	CASSLALTGYNEQFF	TGTGCTAGCAGCTTAGCGCTGACAGGTTACAATGAGCAGTTCTTC
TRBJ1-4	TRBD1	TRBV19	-	CAIRDRANEKLFF	TGTGCCATTAGGGACAGGGCGAATGAAAAACTGTTTTTT
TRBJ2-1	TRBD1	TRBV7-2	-	CASTGGGTYNEQFF	TGTGCCAGCACAGGGGGCGGGACTTACAATGAGCAGTTCTTC
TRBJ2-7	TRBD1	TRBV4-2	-	CASSQDRGQGAYRYEQYF	TGTGCCAGCAGCCAAGACAGGGGACAGGGGGCTTACCGGTACGAGCAGTACTTC